This record concerns one TCR beta chain sequence. What it binds is not known. Relative to the germline gene, one junction end is altered; a read error may explain this. Sequenced by immunoSEQ multiplex PCR; TCRdb stores in-frame clones only, minus some. The sample includes 86,000 or so clones, 84% of them seen just once. The sample is drawn from a study of T cells in localized non-small cell lung cancer. Broader study findings: Sequencing involved a lone tumor region, leaving heterogeneity possible. Density of T cells in blood, when higher, went with longer overall survival. Across samples, adjacent lung featured a median roughly 50 of the top 100 tumor clones.

CDR1 is PRHDT and CDR2 is FYEKMQ in the germline V gene (reference sequence). The CDR3 runs 13 residues. The chain employs TRBV13 and TRBJ1-2, with TRBD1 matching over 8 bases. This sequence originates from a man between 40 and 70 years old with stage I lung adenocarcinoma. Material: peripheral blood, obtained before any cancer treatment. CDR3 in amino acids: CASSSAGTGPTSF. The DNA of the CDR3 is TGTGCCAGCAGCTCCGCCGGGACAGGCCCTACCTCCTTC.